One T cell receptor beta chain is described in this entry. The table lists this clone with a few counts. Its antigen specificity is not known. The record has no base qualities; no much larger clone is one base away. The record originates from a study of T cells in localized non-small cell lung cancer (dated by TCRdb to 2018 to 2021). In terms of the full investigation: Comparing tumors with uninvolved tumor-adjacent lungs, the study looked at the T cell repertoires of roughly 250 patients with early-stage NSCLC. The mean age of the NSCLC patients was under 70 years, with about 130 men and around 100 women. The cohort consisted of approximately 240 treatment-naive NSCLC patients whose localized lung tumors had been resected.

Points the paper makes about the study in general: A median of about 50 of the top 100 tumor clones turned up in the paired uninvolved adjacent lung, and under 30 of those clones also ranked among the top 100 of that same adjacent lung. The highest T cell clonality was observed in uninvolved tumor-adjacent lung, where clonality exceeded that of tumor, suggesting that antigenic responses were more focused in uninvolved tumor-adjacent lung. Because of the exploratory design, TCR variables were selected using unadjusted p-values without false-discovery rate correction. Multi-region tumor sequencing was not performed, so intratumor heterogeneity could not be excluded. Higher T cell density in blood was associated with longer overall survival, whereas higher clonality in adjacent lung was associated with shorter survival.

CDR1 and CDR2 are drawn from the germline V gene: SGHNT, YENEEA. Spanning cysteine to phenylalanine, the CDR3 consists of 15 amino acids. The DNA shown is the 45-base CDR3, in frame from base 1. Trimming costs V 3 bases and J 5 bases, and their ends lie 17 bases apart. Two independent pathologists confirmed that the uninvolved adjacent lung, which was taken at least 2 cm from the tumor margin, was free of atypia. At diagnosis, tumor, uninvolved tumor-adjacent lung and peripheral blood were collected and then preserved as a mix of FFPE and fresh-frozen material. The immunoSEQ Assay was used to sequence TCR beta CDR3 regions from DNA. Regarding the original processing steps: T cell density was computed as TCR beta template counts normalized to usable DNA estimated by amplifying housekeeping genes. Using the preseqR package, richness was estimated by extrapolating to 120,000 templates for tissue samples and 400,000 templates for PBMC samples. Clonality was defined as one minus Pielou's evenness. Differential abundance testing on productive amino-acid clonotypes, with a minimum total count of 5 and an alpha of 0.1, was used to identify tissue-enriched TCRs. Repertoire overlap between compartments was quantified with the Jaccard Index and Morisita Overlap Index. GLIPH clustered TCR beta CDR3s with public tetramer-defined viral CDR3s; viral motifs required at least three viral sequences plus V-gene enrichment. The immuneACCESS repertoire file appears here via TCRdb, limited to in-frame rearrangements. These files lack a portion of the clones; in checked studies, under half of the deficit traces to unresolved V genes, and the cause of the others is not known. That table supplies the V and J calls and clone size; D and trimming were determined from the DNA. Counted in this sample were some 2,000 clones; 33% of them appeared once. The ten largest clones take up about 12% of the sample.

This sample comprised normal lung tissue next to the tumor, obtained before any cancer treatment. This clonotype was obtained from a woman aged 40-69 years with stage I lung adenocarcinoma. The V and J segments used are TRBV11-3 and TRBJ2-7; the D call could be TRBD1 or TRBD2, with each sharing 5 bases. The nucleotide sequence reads TGTGCCAGCAGCTTGGAGCAGGGACGTGTGGACGAGCAGTACTTC. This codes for CASSLEQGRVDEQYF. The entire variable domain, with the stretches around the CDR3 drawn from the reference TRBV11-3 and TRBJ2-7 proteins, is EAGVVQSPRYKIIEKKQPVAFWCNPISGHNTLYWYLQNLGQGPELLIRYENEEAVDDSQLPKDRFSAERLKGVDSTLKIQPAELGDSAVYLCASSLEQGRVDEQYFGPGTRLTVT.